This T cell receptor beta chain was observed in a study of T cell repertoires in cytomegalovirus infection. On the study more broadly: Matching HLA type and CMV infection were both indicated by public TCR beta signatures.

Study results and limitations: HLA-C-restricted, CMV-specific TCR beta clonotypes were dominant ex vivo. The cumulative frequency of public TCR beta families identified carriers of CMV plus the relevant HLA.

This clonotype was observed a handful of times. The antigen is not known. Germline CDR1 and CDR2: MNHNS and SASEGT. This CDR3 is built from 13 residues. V gave up 1 base and J gave up 8 bases, with 6 bases separating them. TCRdb independently ran MiXCR on the reads; one entry per CDR3 protein. The sample has about 330,000 distinct CDR3 sequences; over 7.5% are singletons. The chain employs TRBV6-1 and TRBJ1-6; no definite D call. Source material: PBMCs. This TCR was recovered from a human donor in good health (CMV status not recorded). Some clones in this sample may be carry-over from other donors' samples. In nucleotides, the CDR3 is TGTGCCAGCAGTGAAGACCTGGATTCACCCCTCCACTTT. It encodes CASSEDLDSPLHF.